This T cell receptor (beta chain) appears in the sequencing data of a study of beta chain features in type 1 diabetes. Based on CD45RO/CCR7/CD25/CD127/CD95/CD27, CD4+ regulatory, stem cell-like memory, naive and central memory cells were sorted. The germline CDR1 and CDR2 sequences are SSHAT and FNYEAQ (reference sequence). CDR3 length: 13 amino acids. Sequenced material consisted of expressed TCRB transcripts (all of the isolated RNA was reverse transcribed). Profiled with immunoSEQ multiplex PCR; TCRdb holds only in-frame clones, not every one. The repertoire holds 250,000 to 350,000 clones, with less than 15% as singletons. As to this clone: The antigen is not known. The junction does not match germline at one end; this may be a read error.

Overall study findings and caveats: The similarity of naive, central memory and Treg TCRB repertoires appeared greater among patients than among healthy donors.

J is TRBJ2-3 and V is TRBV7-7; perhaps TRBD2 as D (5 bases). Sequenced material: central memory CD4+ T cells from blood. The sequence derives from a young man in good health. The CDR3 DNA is TGTGCTAGCAGCAAGGACTTCACAGATACGCAGTATTTT. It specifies CASSKDFTDTQYF.